The 23 T cell receptor beta chains below were found in one sample sequenced in a study of T-cell reconstitution after alpha-beta-depleted transplantation in children. Unique molecular identifiers tagged the TCRbeta library. One entry per CDR3 protein results from TCRdb running MiXCR on the PCR reads. The sample contains 70,000 to 95,000 distinct CDR3 sequences, roughly 15% of which appear only once. The source was PBMCs, mostly from graft donor cells, collected 180 days after TCRalphabeta/CD19-depleted stem cell transplant. The receptors shown here come from a male patient between 2 and 10 years old who had a stem cell transplant for acute lymphoblastic leukemia, so the T cells may come from the graft donor.

This sequence joins TRBV25-1 and TRBJ2-3; maybe TRBD1 (6 bases). The CDR3 covers 11 residues. Trimming took 8 bases from V and 5 from J, leaving 8 bases between them. Germline CDR1 reads MGHDK; CDR2 reads SYGVNS. CDR3 coding DNA: TGTGCCAGCGGACAGCGAGATACGCAGTATTTT. Protein sequence: CASGQRDTQYF.

Only a few counts were recorded for this clonotype. This chain links TRBV7-6 with TRBJ2-5, with D perhaps TRBD2 (5 bases). V was pared by 5 bases and J by 1 base, with 8 bases between. The length of the CDR3 is 13 residues. CDR1 is SGHVS and CDR2 is FNYEAQ in the germline V gene. The CDR3 loop is CASSRGFQETQYF. CDR3 sequence (DNA): TGTGCCAGCAGCCGCGGGTTCCAAGAGACCCAGTACTTC.

The chain is built from TRBV6-5 and TRBJ1-3; 9 nucleotides match TRBD1. Germline lookup yields CDR1 MNHEY and CDR2 SVGAGI. CDR3 length: 17 amino acids. V was clipped by 11 bases and J by 4 bases; unmatched bases: 18. CDR3 sequence (DNA): TGTGCCGCCGACCCCCGCCGGGACAGGGTATTAGGAAACACCATATATTTT. This codes for CAADPRRDRVLGNTIYF.

The V and J genes are TRBV7-9 and TRBJ2-7, with 9 bases identical to TRBD1. Losses at the gene ends were 4 bases for V and 1 base for J; bases not matched to a gene: 8. The V gene's germline CDR1 is SEHNR and CDR2 FQNEAQ (reference sequence). The CDR3 length is 16 residues. The CDR3 spells CASSSGTGLGSYEQYF. As DNA, the CDR3 is TGTGCCAGCAGCTCGGGGACAGGGTTAGGGTCCTACGAGCAGTACTTC.

This clonotype was picked up a small number of times. The chain joins TRBV12-3 or TRBV12-4 to TRBJ1-1; possible D gene TRBD1, 6 bases. The CDR3 spans 13 residues. Trimming shortened V by 6 bases and J by 2 bases, and 10 bases separated the two germline ends. The CDR3 nucleotides read TGTGCCAGCAGCAGACAGGAAAACACTGAAGCTTTCTTT. Translated: CASSRQENTEAFF.

This clonotype has only a few counts. The chain employs TRBV7-3 and TRBJ1-1; 8 bases are shared with TRBD1. The CDR3 totals 17 residues. In germline, CDR1 is SGHTA, CDR2 FQGTGA. V lost 5 bases, J lost 2 bases, and 13 bases stayed unmatched. Here the CDR3 reads CASSPTGRGTGNTEAFF. The CDR3 region has the DNA TGTGCCAGCAGCCCCACCGGGCGGGGGACAGGTAACACTGAAGCTTTCTTT.

This clonotype was detected only a few times. V gene TRBV28 combines with J gene TRBJ1-2; D is uncertain. The CDR3 totals 14 residues. In germline, CDR1 is MDHEN, CDR2 SYDVKM. The ends were cut back, 4 bases at V and 7 bases at J, with 16 bases in the middle. CDR3 DNA sequence: TGTGCCAGCAGTTCCTTAAGAGCCCCTCCTGGCTACACCTTC. It codes for CASSSLRAPPGYTF.

This rearrangement joins TRBV11-1 to TRBJ2-3; 10 nucleotides line up with TRBD2. In germline, CDR1 is SGHAT, CDR2 FQDESV (reference sequence). V was pared by 5 bases and J by 2 bases, with 13 bases of the junction left unmatched. The CDR3 runs to 18 residues. This CDR3 is CASSPQAGGPDYTDTQYF. The CDR3, as DNA: TGTGCCAGCAGCCCTCAAGCGGGGGGGCCGGACTACACAGATACGCAGTATTTT.

This clonotype was detected only a few times. The V and J genes are TRBV6-5 and TRBJ1-1; D unclear. The length of the CDR3 is 15 residues. Germline V gene lookup returns CDR1 MNHEY and CDR2 SVGAGI. Trimming stripped 0 bases from V and 3 bases from J, with 11 bases between. The CDR3, as DNA: TGTGCCAGCAGTTACTCGTGGGATCCGGACACTGAAGCTTTCTTT. It yields the protein CASSYSWDPDTEAFF.

The chain links TRBV7-2 to TRBJ2-7, with 7 bases identical to TRBD1. The CDR3 is 15 residues long. Germline V lookup: CDR1 SGHTA, CDR2 FQGNSA. Unmatched junction bases numbered 9, after V lost 5 bases and J lost 2 bases. In DNA form, the CDR3 reads TGTGCCAGCAGCACCAATCCGGGACAGACCTACGAGCAGTACTTC. Protein product: CASSTNPGQTYEQYF.

The genes are TRBV12-3 or TRBV12-4 and TRBJ2-3; the D gene is possibly TRBD1 (6 bases). V lost 6 bases, J lost 3 bases, and 19 bases lay in between. This CDR3 comprises 16 residues. CDR3 bases: TGTGCCAGCAGCCAATACAGGGATATTAAAACAGATACGCAGTATTTT. Its protein product is CASSQYRDIKTDTQYF.

The V call is TRBV11-3, the J call TRBJ1-1; 10 bases align to TRBD1. The V gene's germline CDR1 is SGHNT and CDR2 YENEEA. The CDR3 covers 15 residues. Unmatched junction bases numbered 3, after V lost 1 base and J lost 4 bases. CDR3 sequence (DNA): TGTGCCAGCAGCTTAGGGGGGACAGGGGCCACTGAAGCTTTCTTT. Its translation: CASSLGGTGATEAFF.

This clonotype came up a few times. This sequence joins TRBV25-1 and TRBJ2-3; D might be TRBD1 or TRBD2, each matching 6 bases. Trimming took 8 bases from V and 9 from J, leaving 15 bases between them. The CDR3 runs 12 residues. In germline, CDR1 is MGHDK, CDR2 SYGVNS. DNA of the CDR3: TGTGCCAGCGGAGGGGGGCTTTGGACGCAGTATTTT. Residues: CASGGGLWTQYF.

CDR3 DNA: TGCGCCAGCAGCTTAGGGGGGAGTTCCGCTTACAATGAGCAGTTCTTC. This encodes CASSLGGSSAYNEQFF. The rearrangement joins TRBV5-1 to TRBJ2-1; D tentatively fits TRBD1 or TRBD2 (6 bases each). The CDR3 is 16 amino acids. Germline V gene sequence: CDR1 SGHRS, CDR2 YFSETQ. V was trimmed by 2 bases and J by 4 bases, leaving 16 bases between them. Full variable domain (remainder filled in from reference TRBV5-1 and TRBJ2-1): KAGVTQTPRYLIKTRGQQVTLSCSPISGHRSVSWYQQTPGQGLQFLFEYFSETQRNKGNFPGRFSGRQFSNSRSEMNVSTLELGDSALYLCASSLGGSSAYNEQFFGPGTRLTVL.

This clonotype was picked up a small number of times. The rearrangement uses TRBV14 and TRBJ2-7, with 7 nucleotides matching TRBD1. The germline gives CDR1 SGHDN, CDR2 FVKESK. V dropped 4 bases and J dropped 3; count of bases not matched to a gene: 6. The CDR3 runs 14 residues. The CDR3 region is CASSPRDSYYEQYF. The CDR3 bases are TGTGCCAGCAGCCCCCGGGACAGCTACTACGAGCAGTACTTC.

The gene calls are TRBV7-9 and TRBJ1-1, with no clear D. CDR1 and CDR2 (germline): SEHNR, FQNEAQ (reference sequence). This CDR3 has 12 amino acids. V lost 3 bases, J lost 2 bases, and 4 bases lay in between. The CDR3 DNA reads as TGTGCCAGCAGCTTTGAAAACACTGAAGCTTTCTTT. The encoded protein is CASSFENTEAFF.

This clonotype appeared many times. The rearrangement uses TRBV10-2 and TRBJ2-5, with 7 positions matching TRBD2. Germline V gives CDR1 WSHSY, CDR2 SAAADI. This CDR3 is 14 amino acids long. Trimming at V came to 10 bases and at J to 0 bases, leaving 8 bases not matched to a gene. Here the CDR3 reads CATRGDYHQETQYF. In nucleotides, the CDR3 is TGCGCCACCAGAGGGGACTACCACCAAGAGACCCAGTACTTC.

The gene calls are TRBV12-3 or TRBV12-4 and TRBJ2-1; 9 bases line up with TRBD1. The V segment lost 5 bases and the J segment 5 bases; nucleotides outside the gene matches: 7. CDR3 length equals 15 residues. The CDR3 DNA follows: TGTGCCAGCAGTCGCAGACAGGGGGAAGACAATGAGCAGTTCTTC. Translated, it gives CASSRRQGEDNEQFF.

This clonotype was seen more than once but under ten times. The chain employs TRBV6-1 and TRBJ2-3; possible D gene TRBD1, 6 bases. Trimming left V 5 bases short and J 1 base short, with 13 bases between. Germline V gives CDR1 MNHNS, CDR2 SASEGT. The CDR3 runs 15 residues. The CDR3 DNA sequence: TGTGCCAGCAGTCTATCCAGGGGAGGCACAGATACGCAGTATTTT. Its protein product is CASSLSRGGTDTQYF.

The rearrangement joins TRBV7-2 to TRBJ1-2; D remains unclear. Trimming removed 5 bases at V and 2 bases at J, with 12 bases between. Germline CDR1 and CDR2: SGHTA and FQGNSA. The CDR3 consists of 14 residues. CDR3 bases: TGTGCCAGCAGCCCCCCGCGAGGAAACTATGGCTACACCTTC. Encoded protein: CASSPPRGNYGYTF.

This sequence joins TRBV20-1 and TRBJ2-2; 10 nucleotides match TRBD1. This CDR3 is built from 15 residues. Germline V lookup: CDR1 DFQATT, CDR2 SNEGSKA (reference sequence). The junction had 5 bases not matched to a gene; V was cut back by 2 bases and J by 5 bases. This chain's CDR3 is CSARPGQGLTGELFF. The CDR3 bases are TGCAGTGCTAGACCGGGACAGGGGTTAACCGGGGAGCTGTTTTTT.

This chain joins TRBV2 and TRBJ2-1; 7 nucleotides match TRBD1. In germline, CDR1 is SNHLY, CDR2 FYNNEI. V was clipped by 3 bases and J by 8 bases; unmatched bases: 10. The CDR3 is 15 residues long. The CDR3 DNA follows: TGTGCCAGCAGTGAGACAGGGTACGGGTGGGATGAGCAGTTCTTC. This gives the protein CASSETGYGWDEQFF.

V gene TRBV6-1 combines with J gene TRBJ2-2; 10 bases line up with TRBD1. V lost 5 bases, J lost 4 bases, and 10 bases stayed unmatched. The CDR3 length is 17 residues. Looked up from germline, CDR1 is MNHNS and CDR2 is SASEGT. The CDR3 region is CASSQTGTGVGTGELFF. The CDR3 DNA reads TGTGCCAGCAGTCAAACCGGGACAGGGGTTGGCACCGGGGAGCTGTTTTTT.